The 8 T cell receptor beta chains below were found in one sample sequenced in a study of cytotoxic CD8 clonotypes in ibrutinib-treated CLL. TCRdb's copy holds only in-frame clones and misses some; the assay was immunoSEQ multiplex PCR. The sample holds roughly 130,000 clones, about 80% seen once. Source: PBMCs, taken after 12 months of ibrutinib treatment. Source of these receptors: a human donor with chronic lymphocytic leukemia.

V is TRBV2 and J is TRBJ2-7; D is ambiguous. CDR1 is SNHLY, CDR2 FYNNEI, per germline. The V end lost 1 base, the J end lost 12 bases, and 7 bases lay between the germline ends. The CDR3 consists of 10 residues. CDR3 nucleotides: TGTGCCAGCAGTGAAGGGGCTACGTACTTC. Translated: CASSEGATYF.

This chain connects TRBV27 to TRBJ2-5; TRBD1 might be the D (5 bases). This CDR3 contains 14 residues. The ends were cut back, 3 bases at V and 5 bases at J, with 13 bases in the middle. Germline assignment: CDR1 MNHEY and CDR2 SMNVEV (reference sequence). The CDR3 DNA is TGTGCCAGCAGTTTTTCACGGACAAGCGAGACCCAGTACTTC. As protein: CASSFSRTSETQYF.

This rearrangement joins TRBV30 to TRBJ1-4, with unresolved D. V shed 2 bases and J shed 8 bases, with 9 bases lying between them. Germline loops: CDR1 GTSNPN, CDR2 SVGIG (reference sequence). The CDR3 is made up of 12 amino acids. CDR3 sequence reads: CAWSPGYEKLFF. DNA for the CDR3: TGTGCCTGGAGTCCGGGCTACGAAAAACTGTTTTTT.

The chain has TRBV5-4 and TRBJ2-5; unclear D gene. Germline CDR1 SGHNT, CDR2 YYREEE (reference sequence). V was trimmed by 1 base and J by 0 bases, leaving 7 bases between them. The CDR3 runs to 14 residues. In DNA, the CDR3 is TGTGCCAGCAGCTTGAAAGGAAACCAAGAGACCCAGTACTTC. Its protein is CASSLKGNQETQYF.

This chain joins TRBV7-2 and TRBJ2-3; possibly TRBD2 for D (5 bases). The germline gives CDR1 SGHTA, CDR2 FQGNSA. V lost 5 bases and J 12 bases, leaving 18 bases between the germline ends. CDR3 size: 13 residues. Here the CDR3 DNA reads TGTGCCAGCAGCAGAGATCATCGCGGGCTTCAGTATTTT. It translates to CASSRDHRGLQYF.

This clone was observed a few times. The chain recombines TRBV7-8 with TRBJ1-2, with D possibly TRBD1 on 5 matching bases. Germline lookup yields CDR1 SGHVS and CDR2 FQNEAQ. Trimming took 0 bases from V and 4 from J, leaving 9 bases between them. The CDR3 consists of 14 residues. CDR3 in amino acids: CASSLALGGYGYTF. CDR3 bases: TGTGCCAGCAGCTTAGCGCTCGGGGGCTATGGCTACACCTTC.

The CDR3: CASIVRLTQYF. As DNA, the CDR3 is TGTGCCAGCATTGTCCGACTTACGCAGTATTTT. The genes are TRBV9 and TRBJ2-3; D gene uncertain. Trimming pared 6 bases from V and 8 bases from J, leaving 10 bases between. The CDR3 totals 11 residues. Germline V lookup: CDR1 SGDLS, CDR2 YYNGEE. The variable domain in full, with the rest retrieved from reference TRBV9 and TRBJ2-3, is DSGVTQTPKHLITATGQRVTLRCSPRSGDLSVYWYQQSLDQGLQFLIQYYNGEERAKGNILERFSAQQFPDLHSELNLSSLELGDSALYFCASIVRLTQYFGPGTRLTVL.

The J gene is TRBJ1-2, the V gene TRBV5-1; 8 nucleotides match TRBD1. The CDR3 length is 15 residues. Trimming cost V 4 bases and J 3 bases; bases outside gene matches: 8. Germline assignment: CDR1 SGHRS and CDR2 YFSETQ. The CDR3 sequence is CASSEMQGADYGYTF. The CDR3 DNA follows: TGCGCCAGCAGCGAAATGCAGGGGGCAGACTATGGCTACACCTTC.